The 27 T cell receptor beta chains listed next were all sequenced from one sample in a study of siplizumab effects on memory and regulatory T cells. Libraries were prepared by immunoSEQ multiplex PCR; TCRdb keeps only in-frame clonotypes and omits some of them. The profile shows 95,000 to 110,000 clones, over 90% of them singletons. The sequencing input was Tregs sorted from blood. All receptors come from a human donor in good health.

The chain is built from TRBV29-1 and TRBJ1-1, with D perhaps TRBD1 (6 bases). Per germline, CDR1 SQVTM and CDR2 ANQGSEA. Trimming removed 7 bases from V and 2 bases from J, with 8 bases in between. The CDR3 is 11 residues long. The CDR3: CSGGGNTEAFF. The CDR3 DNA is TGCAGCGGAGGGGGAAACACTGAAGCTTTCTTT.

This chain connects TRBV6-4 to TRBJ2-1, with D perhaps given as TRBD1 or TRBD2 (5 bases each). This CDR3 is built from 14 residues. The V gene lost 4 bases and the J gene lost 8 bases, with 15 bases spanning the gap. Germline CDR1 reads MRHNA; CDR2 reads SNTAGT. CDR3 DNA: TGTGCCAGCAGTGCAGGGACCCCCCGGGATGAGCAGTTCTTC. Translating gives CASSAGTPRDEQFF.

The genes are TRBV5-1 and TRBJ2-4; TRBD2 matches at 7 bases. The V and J ends lost 3 bases and 11 bases, in that order; junction bases with no gene match: 8. CDR1 is SGHRS, CDR2 YFSETQ, per germline. CDR3 size: 13 residues. The CDR3 protein is CASSSGLESVQYF. The CDR3 coding sequence is TGCGCCAGCAGCTCCGGACTAGAGTCTGTTCAGTACTTC.

The chain employs TRBV10-3 and TRBJ1-2, with TRBD1 as a possible D gene (5 bases). CDR3 length equals 14 residues. Germline lookup yields CDR1 ENHRY and CDR2 SYGVKD. The germline V and J ends were trimmed by 7 bases and 1 base, with 13 bases remaining between them. CDR3 in amino acids: CAIKGSGNNYGYTF. CDR3 bases: TGTGCCATCAAGGGTTCAGGGAATAACTATGGCTACACCTTC.

V and J are TRBV10-3 and TRBJ1-1; tentatively, D is TRBD1 (6 bases). Germline CDR1 ENHRY, CDR2 SYGVKD. The CDR3 covers 14 residues. The ends were cut back, 2 bases at V and 1 base at J, with 8 bases in the middle. CDR3 sequence (DNA): TGTGCCATCAGTGAGGTGACAGGGAACACTGAAGCTTTCTTT. It specifies CAISEVTGNTEAFF.

The gene calls are TRBV30 and TRBJ1-2, with D tentatively TRBD1 (6 bases). Per the germline V gene, CDR1 is GTSNPN and CDR2 is SVGIG (reference sequence). The CDR3 covers 14 residues. Trimming left V 6 bases short and J 4 bases short, with 18 bases between. The CDR3 region is CACKLTGFLYGYTF. Here the CDR3 DNA reads TGTGCCTGTAAATTGACAGGTTTCCTCTATGGCTACACCTTC.

The genes are TRBV4-3 and TRBJ2-1; D ambiguous. CDR1 is LGHNA and CDR2 is YSLEER in the germline V gene. The CDR3 covers 13 residues. The ends were cut back, 4 bases at V and 6 bases at J, with 10 bases in the middle. Here the CDR3 reads CASSRGISNEQFF. CDR3 DNA sequence: TGCGCCAGCAGCCGGGGTATAAGCAATGAGCAGTTCTTC.

This chain links TRBV7-8 with TRBJ1-4; maybe TRBD1 (6 bases). V shed 2 bases and J shed 5 bases, with 9 bases lying between them. CDR3 length: 14 residues. Germline CDR1 is SGHVS and CDR2 is FQNEAQ. The CDR3 nucleotides are TGTGCCAGCAGCTTAATGGACAGCAATGAAAAACTGTTTTTT. Translation gives CASSLMDSNEKLFF.

This clone has more than one count but fewer than ten. The V call is TRBV19, the J call TRBJ1-1; D not certain. Trimming stripped 7 bases from V and 0 bases from J, with 9 bases between. The CDR3 is 13 amino acids. The germline V gene has CDR1 LNHDA and CDR2 SQIVND (reference sequence). CDR3 DNA: TGTGCCAGTACCAGAATCATGAACACTGAAGCTTTCTTT. Amino acid sequence: CASTRIMNTEAFF.

The J gene is TRBJ1-2, the V gene TRBV2; D is undetermined. Trimming took off 8 bases at V and 7 bases at J, with 14 bases between the two ends. CDR1 and CDR2 (germline): SNHLY, FYNNEI. The CDR3 is 12 amino acids. CDR3 nucleotides: TGTGCCAGCGGAGCAGATTTTTTTGGCTACACCTTC. Its protein product is CASGADFFGYTF.

The chain recombines TRBV5-4 with TRBJ2-1, with 9 bases that match TRBD2. Trimming at V came to 0 bases and at J to 8 bases, leaving 6 bases not matched to a gene. The CDR3 has 15 residues. The germline V gene has CDR1 SGHNT and CDR2 YYREEE (reference sequence). CDR3 protein: CASSLAAGGPHEQFF. The CDR3 DNA reads as TGTGCCAGCAGCTTGGCGGCGGGGGGGCCCCATGAGCAGTTCTTC.

V gene TRBV18 combines with J gene TRBJ1-2, with D possibly being TRBD1 (6 bases). V was clipped by 4 bases and J by 2 bases, with 11 bases between them. The CDR3 is 14 residues long. Germline CDR1 KGHSH, CDR2 LQKENI. The CDR3 DNA is TGTGCCAGCTCACTTAAAGACAGGAACTATGGCTACACCTTC. This gives the protein CASSLKDRNYGYTF.

V and J are TRBV14 and TRBJ2-3; a possible D gene is TRBD2 (6 bases). The CDR3 contains 13 residues. Between the trimmed V and J ends, which lost 4 bases and 8 bases, there was a span of 13 bases. Per the germline V gene, CDR1 is SGHDN and CDR2 is FVKESK. The CDR3 DNA is TGTGCCAGCAGCCGCGGGACCCAGGGTACGCAGTATTTT. Protein product: CASSRGTQGTQYF.

The chain joins TRBV2 to TRBJ1-1, with TRBD1 matching over 7 bases. CDR1 and CDR2 from the germline V gene are SNHLY and FYNNEI. Trimming removed 0 bases from V and 0 bases from J; junction bases left unmatched: 4. CDR3 length: 16 residues. In DNA form, the CDR3 reads TGTGCCAGCAGTGAAGCGCTCGGGACAGTGAACACTGAAGCTTTCTTT. Its translation is CASSEALGTVNTEAFF. Full variable domain (remainder filled in from reference TRBV2 and TRBJ1-1): EPEVTQTPSHQVTQMGQEVILRCVPISNHLYFYWYRQILGQKVEFLVSFYNNEISEKSEIFDDQFSVERPDGSNFTLKIRSTKLEDSAMYFCASSEALGTVNTEAFFGQGTRLTVV.

The chain combines TRBV6-6 with TRBJ2-7, with D perhaps TRBD2 (6 bases). The CDR3 totals 15 residues. The V gene lost 2 bases and the J gene lost 0 bases, with 11 bases spanning the gap. Germline lookup yields CDR1 MNHNY and CDR2 SVGAGI (reference sequence). The CDR3 protein is CASSYIGRSSYEQYF. The DNA for the CDR3 is TGTGCCAGCAGTTACATTGGGAGGAGCTCCTACGAGCAGTACTTC.

The chain is built from TRBV7-3 and TRBJ2-6; D ambiguous. The CDR3 loop spans 13 amino acids. Germline V gene lookup returns CDR1 SGHTA and CDR2 FQGTGA. Trimming left V 7 bases short and J 0 bases short, with 4 bases between. The CDR3 protein is CASTYSGANVLTF. The CDR3, as DNA: TGTGCCAGCACCTACTCTGGGGCCAACGTCCTGACTTTC.

V gene TRBV7-2 combines with J gene TRBJ2-7; 8 nucleotides line up with TRBD2. Germline V gives CDR1 SGHTA, CDR2 FQGNSA. The junction had 0 bases not matched to a gene; V was cut back by 2 bases and J by 0 bases. The CDR3 length is 14 residues. The CDR3 loop reads CASSLSGGSYEQYF. The CDR3 coding sequence is TGTGCCAGCAGCTTAAGCGGGGGCTCCTACGAGCAGTACTTC.

The rearrangement links TRBV27 to TRBJ1-3, with D hard to call. Trimming pared 0 bases from V and 4 bases from J, leaving 13 bases between. CDR3 length: 16 residues. Germline lookup yields CDR1 MNHEY and CDR2 SMNVEV (reference sequence). The CDR3 nucleotides read TGTGCCAGCAGTTTATCGCAGCCAGCATTGGGAAACACCATATATTTT. Protein product: CASSLSQPALGNTIYF.

The chain recombines TRBV5-6 with TRBJ1-2, with a weak D call TRBD1 (6 bases). Looked up from germline, CDR1 is SGHDT and CDR2 is YYEEEE. V was shortened by 2 bases and J by 5 bases, with 13 bases between the two germline ends. This CDR3 has 14 residues. DNA for the CDR3: TGTGCCAGCAGCTTACAGGGTAATACGTATGGCTACACCTTC. This gives the protein CASSLQGNTYGYTF. Supplemented by reference TRBV5-6 and TRBJ1-2, the full variable domain reads DAGVTQSPTHLIKTRGQQVTLRCSPKSGHDTVSWYQQALGQGPQFIFQYYEEEERQRGNFPDRFSGHQFPNYSSELNVNALLLGDSALYLCASSLQGNTYGYTFGSGTRLTVV.

There are a few counts of this clone. V usage is TRBV5-5 and J usage is TRBJ1-1; no definite D call. The V gene's germline CDR1 is SGHKS and CDR2 YYEKEE (reference sequence). CDR3 length: 12 residues. V lost 5 bases, J lost 7 bases, and 12 bases lay in between. The CDR3: CASRKTADEAFF. The CDR3 DNA reads TGTGCCAGCAGGAAAACGGCGGATGAAGCTTTCTTT.

CDR3 DNA: TGTGCCAGTAGTATCGCAGGGTCGGCTGGAGCTTTCTTT. The encoded protein is CASSIAGSAGAFF. The V and J genes are TRBV19 and TRBJ1-1; D is perhaps TRBD1 (5 bases). The CDR3 totals 13 residues. V was shortened by 3 bases and J by 10 bases, with 15 bases between the two germline ends. Germline V CDR1 and CDR2: LNHDA, SQIVND (reference sequence). The whole variable domain, remainder taken from reference TRBV19 and TRBJ1-1, is DGGITQSPKYLFRKEGQNVTLSCEQNLNHDAMYWYRQDPGQGLRLIYYSQIVNDFQKGDIAEGYSVSREKKESFPLTVTSAQKNPTAFYLCASSIAGSAGAFFGQGTRLTVV.

The chain uses TRBV7-9 and TRBJ2-6, with D unclear. The germline V gene has CDR1 SEHNR and CDR2 FQNEAQ (reference sequence). V was pared by 2 bases and J by 4 bases, with 6 bases between. CDR3 length: 14 amino acids. CDR3: CASSLLAGANVLTF. The CDR3 DNA follows: TGTGCCAGCAGCTTATTGGCCGGGGCCAACGTCCTGACTTTC.

The DNA for the CDR3 is TGCGCCAGCAGTGGGGGGAGATACAATGAGCAGTTCTTC. It translates to CASSGGRYNEQFF. The chain has TRBV10-2 and TRBJ2-1, with D possibly called TRBD1 or TRBD2 (5 bases each). Trimming took 4 bases from V and 4 from J, leaving 8 bases between them. Germline V gene lookup returns CDR1 WSHSY and CDR2 SAAADI. There are 13 residues in the CDR3.

The chain carries TRBV6-5 and TRBJ1-2, with 7 bases aligning to TRBD1. This CDR3 has 15 residues. Germline V gives CDR1 MNHEY, CDR2 SVGAGI. V lost 0 bases and J lost 6; bases outside the gene matches: 7. CDR3 bases: TGTGCCAGCAGTTACTCGATGGTAGGGGGCGATGGCTACACCTTC. Translated: CASSYSMVGGDGYTF.

This clone has a handful of counts. The chain couples TRBV7-9 to TRBJ1-2; 8 bases line up with TRBD1. The junction had 7 bases not matched to a gene; V was cut back by 5 bases and J by 8 bases. CDR1 SEHNR and CDR2 FQNEAQ come from the germline V gene (reference sequence). This CDR3 is built from 13 residues. The CDR3: CASSRDRSYGYTF. For the CDR3, the DNA is TGTGCCAGCAGCCGGGACAGGTCCTACGGCTACACCTTC. Complete variable domain (other parts from reference TRBV7-9 and TRBJ1-2): DTGVSQNPRHKITKRGQNVTFRCDPISEHNRLYWYRQTLGQGPEFLTYFQNEAQLEKSRLLSDRFSAERPKGSFSTLEIQRTEQGDSAMYLCASSRDRSYGYTFGSGTRLTVV.

V and J are TRBV15 and TRBJ2-7, with 8 bases identical to TRBD1. Trimming removed 3 bases from V and 5 bases from J; junction bases left unmatched: 9. This CDR3 has 15 residues. Germline V gene lookup returns CDR1 LNHNV and CDR2 YYDKDF (reference sequence). The CDR3 is CATSREWGQAHEQYF. The CDR3 DNA sequence: TGTGCCACCAGCAGGGAATGGGGACAGGCTCACGAGCAGTACTTC. The whole variable domain, filled in from reference TRBV15 and TRBJ2-7, reads DAMVIQNPRYQVTQFGKPVTLSCSQTLNHNVMYWYQQKSSQAPKLLFHYYDKDFNNEADTPDNFQSRRPNTSFCFLDIRSPGLGDTAMYLCATSREWGQAHEQYFGPGTRLTVT.

The rearrangement joins TRBV29-1 to TRBJ2-2; 9 bases are shared with TRBD1. CDR1 is SQVTM, CDR2 ANQGSEA, per germline. The V and J ends lost 6 bases and 7 bases, in that order; junction bases with no gene match: 9. The CDR3 extends over 14 amino acids. The CDR3 DNA is TGCAGCGTAGTTGACAGGGGGGTTATCGGGGAGCTGTTTTTT. It translates to CSVVDRGVIGELFF.